This T cell receptor beta chain comes out of a study of neoadjuvant nivolumab and ipilimumab in lung cancer. Across the study: Nivolumab 3 mg/kg was given days 1, 15 and 29, plus ipilimumab 1 mg/kg day 1 in combination. Broader study findings: Pathologic regression was not significantly tied to TCR clonality. TCR receptors were sequenced in few samples. Only two of four nivolumab-treated tumors gained richness and clonality by surgery.

The CDR3 spans 14 residues. V dropped 3 bases and J dropped 2; count of bases not matched to a gene: 4. Per the germline V gene, CDR1 is KGHSH and CDR2 is LQKENI. Comments on this clone: What it binds is unknown.

Method: immunoSEQ multiplex PCR; TCRdb's copy keeps in-frame clones and lacks some. The sample holds 25,000 or so clones, 75% to 85% seen once. The genes are TRBV18 and TRBJ2-7; 7 nucleotides agree with TRBD1. This TCR was recovered from an adult with non-small cell lung cancer. The sequencing used tumor tissue, collected after neoadjuvant nivolumab, alone or with ipilimumab, at or shortly before surgery. CDR3 nucleotides: TGTGCCAGCTCACCCGGGACAGAAGCCTACGAGCAGTACTTC. Protein product: CASSPGTEAYEQYF.